Shown below are 8 T cell receptor beta chains from a single sample sequenced in a study of radiotherapy plus CTLA-4 blockade in lung cancer. The data were produced by immunoSEQ multiplex PCR, yet TCRdb's version contains in-frame clones alone and is incomplete. The sample has 110,000 or so clones; approximately 84% are singletons. The starting material was peripheral blood, obtained from a patient treated with radiotherapy plus ipilimumab. The receptors shown here come from a human donor with non-small cell lung cancer who had a partial response to radiotherapy plus ipilimumab.

The chain has TRBV7-8 and TRBJ2-7; D possibly corresponds to TRBD2 (6 bases). With 5 bases removed from V and 0 bases from J, the gap between germline ends came to 14 bases. This CDR3 is built from 15 residues. Germline V gene sequence: CDR1 SGHVS, CDR2 FQNEAQ. The CDR3 sequence: CASSTRDHSSYEQYV. The CDR3 region has the DNA TGTGCCAGCAGCACGCGGGACCATAGCTCCTACGAGCAGTACGTC.

This rearrangement joins TRBV5-4 to TRBJ1-4; TRBD1 matches at 10 bases. CDR3 length equals 17 residues. The germline V gene encodes CDR1 SGHNT and CDR2 YYREEE (reference sequence). V lost 2 bases, J lost 7 bases, and 11 bases stayed unmatched. The CDR3 here is CASSLPGQGVGGEKLFF. CDR3 DNA: TGTGCCAGCAGCTTACCCGGACAGGGGGTAGGTGGTGAAAAACTGTTTTTT.

This clone occurred many times. The rearrangement uses TRBV2 and TRBJ2-7; TRBD2 is a possible D gene (5 bases). This CDR3 has 16 amino acids. CDR1 and CDR2 from the germline V gene are SNHLY and FYNNEI. With 2 bases removed from V and 4 bases from J, the gap between germline ends came to 18 bases. The CDR3 bases are TGTGCCAGCAGTGAATGGGCTCGGAGGTCGGCTTACGAGCAGTACTTC. This encodes CASSEWARRSAYEQYF. Combining the CDR3 with reference TRBV2 and TRBJ2-7 gives the whole variable domain EPEVTQTPSHQVTQMGQEVILRCVPISNHLYFYWYRQILGQKVEFLVSFYNNEISEKSEIFDDQFSVERPDGSNFTLKIRSTKLEDSAMYFCASSEWARRSAYEQYFGPGTRLTVT.

Comment on this clone: Germline is not matched at one junction end, which may reflect a read error. The rearrangement uses TRBV20-1 and TRBJ1-5; D unresolved. The germline gives CDR1 DFQATT, CDR2 SNEGSKA (reference sequence). The CDR3 loop spans 11 amino acids. CDR3 in DNA: TGCAGTGCGAGAGACGGTCAGCCCCAGCATTTT. Amino acids: CSARDGQPQHF.

The chain links TRBV19 to TRBJ2-4; TRBD2 aligns across 7 bases. Trimming cost V 7 bases and J 6 bases; bases outside gene matches: 6. Per germline, CDR1 LNHDA and CDR2 SQIVND (reference sequence). The CDR3 is 13 residues long. The CDR3 region is CASTRGGGNIQYF. The CDR3 nucleotides read TGTGCCAGTACCCGAGGCGGGGGAAACATTCAGTACTTC.

The genes are TRBV27 and TRBJ2-3, with 9 bases that match TRBD1. Trimming at V came to 3 bases and at J to 0 bases, leaving 10 bases not matched to a gene. This CDR3 spans 18 amino acids. Looked up from germline, CDR1 is MNHEY and CDR2 is SMNVEV (reference sequence). CDR3 region: CASSLGQGLLFSTDTQYF. In DNA, the CDR3 is TGTGCCAGCAGTTTGGGACAGGGTCTCTTGTTTAGCACAGATACGCAGTATTTT.

About this clone: One junction end disagrees with the germline gene, perhaps due to a read error. Additional DNA sequences in this sample encode the identical CDR3. This chain uses TRBV15 with TRBJ2-1, with 11 bases fitting TRBD2. Germline V gives CDR1 LNHNV, CDR2 YYDKDF (reference sequence). This CDR3 is 21 amino acids long. The CDR3 loop reads CATSGPPGTSGPLTSYNEQFF. The CDR3 DNA reads TGTGCTACCAGCGGACCCCCGGGGACTAGCGGCCCTCTGACGTCCTACAATGAGCAGTTCTTC.

The chain employs TRBV29-1 and TRBJ2-5; 8 bases are a match to TRBD2. The germline V gene has CDR1 SQVTM and CDR2 ANQGSEA. With 4 bases clipped from V and 5 bases from J, the junction kept 9 bases outside the gene matches. The CDR3 runs to 14 residues. Here the CDR3 reads CSVGTSGGLETQYF. The CDR3 nucleotides read TGCAGCGTTGGAACTAGCGGAGGTTTGGAGACCCAGTACTTC. The full variable domain, in which reference TRBV29-1 and TRBJ2-5 provide the parts outside the CDR3, is SAVISQKPSRDICQRGTSLTIQCQVDSQVTMMFWYRQQPGQSLTLIATANQGSEATYESGFVIDKFPISRPNLTFSTLTVSNMSPEDSSIYLCSVGTSGGLETQYFGPGTRLLVL.